This T cell receptor (beta chain) was identified during a study of OX40 agonist ivuxolimab in advanced cancers. The assay was immunoSEQ multiplex PCR, and TCRdb's table has in-frame clones only and misses some. The sample includes tens of thousands of clones, roughly nine tenths of them seen just once. In germline, CDR1 is MNHEY, CDR2 SVGAGI. V shed 2 bases and J 4 bases; nucleotides not matched to a gene: 3. This CDR3 contains 14 residues. The clonotype comes from an adult with an advanced solid tumor such as melanoma, head and neck, liver or kidney cancer. V gene TRBV6-5 combines with J gene TRBJ2-3; TRBD1 matches 7 bases. Sample: CD4+ or CD8+ T cells sorted from blood, taken in a trial of the OX40 agonist ivuxolimab. CDR3 in DNA: TGTGCCAGCAGTTACACGGGACAGCCAGATACGCAGTATTTT. This gives the protein CASSYTGQPDTQYF.